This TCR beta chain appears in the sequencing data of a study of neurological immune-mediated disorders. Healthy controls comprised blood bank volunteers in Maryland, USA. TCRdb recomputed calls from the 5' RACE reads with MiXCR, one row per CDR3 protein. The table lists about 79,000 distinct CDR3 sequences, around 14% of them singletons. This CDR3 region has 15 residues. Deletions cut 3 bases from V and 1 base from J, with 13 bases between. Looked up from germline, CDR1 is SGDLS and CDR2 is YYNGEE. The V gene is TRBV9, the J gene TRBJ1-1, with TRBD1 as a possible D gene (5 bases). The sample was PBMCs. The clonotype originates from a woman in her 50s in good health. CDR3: CASSGDGRTNTEAFF. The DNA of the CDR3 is TGTGCCAGCAGCGGGGACGGACGAACGAACACTGAAGCTTTCTTT.